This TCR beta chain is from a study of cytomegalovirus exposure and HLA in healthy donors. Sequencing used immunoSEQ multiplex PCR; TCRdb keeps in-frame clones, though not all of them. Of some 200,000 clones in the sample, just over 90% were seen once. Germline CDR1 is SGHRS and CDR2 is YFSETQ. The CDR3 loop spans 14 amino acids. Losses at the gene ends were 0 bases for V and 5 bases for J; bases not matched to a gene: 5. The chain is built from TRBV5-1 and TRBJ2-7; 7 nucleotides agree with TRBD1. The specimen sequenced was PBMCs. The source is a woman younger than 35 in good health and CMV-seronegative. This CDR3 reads CASSLEWDSHEQYF. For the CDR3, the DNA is TGCGCCAGCAGCTTGGAGTGGGACAGTCACGAGCAGTACTTC.